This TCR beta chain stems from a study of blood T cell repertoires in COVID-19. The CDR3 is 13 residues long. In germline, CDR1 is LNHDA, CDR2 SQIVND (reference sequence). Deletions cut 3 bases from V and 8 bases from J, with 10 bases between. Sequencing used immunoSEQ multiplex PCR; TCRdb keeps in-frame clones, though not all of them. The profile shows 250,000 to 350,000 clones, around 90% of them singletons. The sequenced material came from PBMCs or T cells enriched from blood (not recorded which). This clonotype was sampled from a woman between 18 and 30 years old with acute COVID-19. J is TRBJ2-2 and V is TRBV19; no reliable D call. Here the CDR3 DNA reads TGTGCCAGTAGTATCTCGGCGGTGGGGGAGCTGTTTTTT. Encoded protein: CASSISAVGELFF.